The entry that follows covers one TCR beta chain sequence. This specimen comes from a study of blood T cell repertoires in COVID-19. Study overall: Both acute and convalescent COVID-19 samples were obtained from the United States, Italy and Spain. The cDNA or gDNA used as material had been derived from T cells, B-cell-depleted T cells, or PBMCs.

V was pared by 3 bases and J by 2 bases, with 9 bases of the junction left unmatched. This CDR3 is 16 amino acids long. The germline V gene encodes CDR1 MGHRA and CDR2 YSYEKL. Per the original data handling: Amplification from reference gene primers served as the basis for estimated nucleated cell counts. The repertoire was sequenced with immunoSEQ multiplex PCR; TCRdb's copy has only in-frame clones and lacks some. That table gives V, J and clone size, and the DNA gave D and trimming. The sample has some 220,000 clones; roughly four fifths are singletons. The sequenced sample consisted of peripheral blood. The sequence came from a man aged 50 to 60 with acute or convalescent COVID-19. The chain couples TRBV4-1 to TRBJ2-7, with 8 bases fitting TRBD1. CDR3 loop: CASSQAGTGRTYEQYF. CDR3 nucleotide sequence: TGCGCCAGCAGCCAGGCCGGGACAGGACGAACCTACGAGCAGTACTTC.